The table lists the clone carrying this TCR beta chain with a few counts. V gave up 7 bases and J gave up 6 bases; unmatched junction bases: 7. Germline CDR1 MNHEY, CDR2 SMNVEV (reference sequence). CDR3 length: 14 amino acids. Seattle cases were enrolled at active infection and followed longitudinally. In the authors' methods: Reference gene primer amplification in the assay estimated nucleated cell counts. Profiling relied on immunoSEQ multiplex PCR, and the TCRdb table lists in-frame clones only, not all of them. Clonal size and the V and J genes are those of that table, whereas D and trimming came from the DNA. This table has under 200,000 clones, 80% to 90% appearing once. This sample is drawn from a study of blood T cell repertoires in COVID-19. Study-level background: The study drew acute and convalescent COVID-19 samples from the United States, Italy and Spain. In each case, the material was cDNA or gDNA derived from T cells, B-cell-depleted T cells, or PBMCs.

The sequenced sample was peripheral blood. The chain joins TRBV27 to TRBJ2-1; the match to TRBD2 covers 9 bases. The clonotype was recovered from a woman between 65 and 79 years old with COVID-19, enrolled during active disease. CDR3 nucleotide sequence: TGTGCCAGCAAAGGGACTAGCAAAGGCAATGAGCAGTTCTTC. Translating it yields CASKGTSKGNEQFF.